What follows are 30 T cell receptor beta chains derived from one specimen sequenced in a study of human T cells and chemical hapten exposure. TCRdb reprocessed the RACE reads via MiXCR and lists one record per CDR3 protein. Of 120,000 to 150,000 distinct CDR3 sequences in the sample, 12% were seen once. Time point in this sample: patch test 2, 6 weeks after DPC sensitization. Noted treatment: therapeutic diphenylcyclopropenone sensitization with weekly scalp DPC. The sample was whole blood, taken in connection with sensitization to the hapten diphenylcyclopropenone (DPC). These receptors came from a woman in her 50s with alopecia areata. Some clones in this sample may be carry-over from other donors' samples.

This clonotype was found a few times. This chain uses TRBV20-1 with TRBJ1-2; maybe TRBD1 (5 bases). Germline loops: CDR1 DFQATT, CDR2 SNEGSKA (reference sequence). V lost 2 bases, J lost 2 bases, and 15 bases lay in between. The CDR3 spans 15 residues. This chain's CDR3 is CSARLEGRRNYGYTF. The CDR3 DNA reads TGCAGTGCTAGATTGGAGGGACGTAGGAACTATGGCTACACCTTC.

The table lists this clonotype with a few counts. The gene calls are TRBV7-3 and TRBJ2-3, with 7 bases lining up with TRBD2. Germline CDR1 and CDR2: SGHTA and FQGTGA. J lost 4 bases, V lost 0 bases, and 4 bases had no gene match. The CDR3 contains 15 residues. The CDR3 region has the DNA TGTGCCAGCAGCTTAACTCCTAGCGGCGCAGATACGCAGTATTTT. Its translation: CASSLTPSGADTQYF.

This clonotype has at least ten counts. This chain links TRBV6-6 with TRBJ2-7, with D possibly matching TRBD2 (6 bases). This CDR3 has 13 amino acids. Germline CDR1 reads MNHNY; CDR2 reads SVGAGI (reference sequence). V was pared by 2 bases and J by 9 bases, with 14 bases between. The CDR3 nucleotides read TGTGCCAGCAGTTACAGGGGACTCGGCGGGCAGTACTTC. As protein: CASSYRGLGGQYF.

The chain carries TRBV6-5 and TRBJ2-1; a weak D match, TRBD2 (6 bases). Germline CDR1 and CDR2: MNHEY and SVGAGI. The V end lost 2 bases, the J end lost 2 bases, and 16 bases lay between the germline ends. The CDR3 consists of 17 residues. For the CDR3, the DNA is TGTGCCAGCAGTTACCCTTCCGGGACTCACCCCTACAATGAGCAGTTCTTC. Encoded protein: CASSYPSGTHPYNEQFF.

This clonotype was counted only a few times. The chain employs TRBV20-1 and TRBJ2-4; D perhaps matches TRBD1 (5 bases). V lost 3 bases to trimming and J lost 2 bases, with 14 bases between them. CDR1 and CDR2 (germline): DFQATT, SNEGSKA (reference sequence). The CDR3 spans 15 residues. The CDR3 reads CSARQARGSKNIQYF. The CDR3 nucleotides are TGCAGTGCTAGGCAAGCTAGGGGTTCCAAAAACATTCAGTACTTC.

The chain uses TRBV29-1 and TRBJ2-7; 9 bases align to TRBD2. Germline V gene sequence: CDR1 SQVTM, CDR2 ANQGSEA. The ends lost 0 bases at V and 7 bases at J; junction bases unmatched: 16. This CDR3 region has 17 residues. This CDR3 reads CSVEDSGGRAPRREQYF. DNA of the CDR3: TGCAGCGTTGAAGATTCAGGCGGGAGGGCCCCTCGAAGGGAGCAGTACTTC.

This clonotype came up many times. The rearrangement joins TRBV6-6 to TRBJ2-1; D assignment may be TRBD1 or TRBD2 (5 bases each). The CDR3 totals 15 residues. CDR1 MNHNY and CDR2 SVGAGI come from the germline V gene (reference sequence). The V end lost 6 bases, the J end lost 4 bases, and 16 bases lay between the germline ends. The CDR3 region has the DNA TGTGCCAGCAGACCCGAGGGGCTCCCTTACAATGAGCAGTTCTTC. Translated, it gives CASRPEGLPYNEQFF.

V gene TRBV27 combines with J gene TRBJ1-5; the D is unclear. V dropped 4 bases and J dropped 5 bases, with 12 bases sitting between them. Germline V gene lookup returns CDR1 MNHEY and CDR2 SMNVEV (reference sequence). This CDR3 is 14 amino acids long. The CDR3 loop reads CASSSMQLHQPQHF. The CDR3 DNA sequence: TGTGCCAGCAGTTCCATGCAGCTTCATCAGCCCCAGCATTTT.

In this sample, this clonotype turned up many times. The CDR3 spells CASSLGVDQPQHF. CDR3 nucleotide sequence: TGTGCCAGCAGCTTAGGGGTGGATCAGCCCCAGCATTTT. V gene TRBV11-2 combines with J gene TRBJ1-5; D ambiguous. The germline gives CDR1 SGHAT, CDR2 FQNNGV. Trimming pared 1 base from V and 5 bases from J, leaving 6 bases between. This CDR3 has 13 residues.

This clonotype was counted at least ten times. The rearrangement uses TRBV29-1 and TRBJ2-7, with D unclear. The V gene's germline CDR1 is SQVTM and CDR2 ANQGSEA. V dropped 0 bases and J dropped 4 bases, with 4 bases sitting between them. This CDR3 has 11 residues. The CDR3, as DNA: TGCAGCGTTGAAGATCGGTACGAGCAGTACTTC. It specifies CSVEDRYEQYF.

In this sample, this clonotype turned up many times. This chain links TRBV6-2 or TRBV6-3 with TRBJ2-7; D ambiguous. The CDR3 length is 14 residues. Germline V gene lookup returns CDR1 MNHEY and CDR2 SVGEGT. The V end was cut by 3 bases, the J end by 3 bases, with 12 bases between. The CDR3 region has the DNA TGTGCCAGCAGTTATGACATCCTAAGCTACGAGCAGTACTTC. This translates into CASSYDILSYEQYF.

This clonotype occurred many times. The rearrangement joins TRBV6-1 to TRBJ1-1; D gene unclear. The CDR3 is 13 residues long. V shed 3 bases and J shed 0 bases, with 5 bases lying between them. Germline V CDR1 and CDR2: MNHNS, SASEGT. Here the CDR3 reads CASSDSMNTEAFF. The CDR3 DNA reads TGTGCCAGCAGTGACAGCATGAACACTGAAGCTTTCTTT.

This clonotype has only a few counts. The rearrangement uses TRBV15 and TRBJ2-5; D is perhaps TRBD2 (6 bases). CDR3 length: 14 residues. V was trimmed by 0 bases and J by 2 bases, leaving 7 bases between them. Germline V lookup: CDR1 LNHNV, CDR2 YYDKDF (reference sequence). The CDR3: CATSRDLAQETQYF. Here the CDR3 DNA reads TGTGCCACCAGCAGAGATCTAGCGCAAGAGACCCAGTACTTC. The whole variable domain, filled in from reference TRBV15 and TRBJ2-5, reads DAMVIQNPRYQVTQFGKPVTLSCSQTLNHNVMYWYQQKSSQAPKLLFHYYDKDFNNEADTPDNFQSRRPNTSFCFLDIRSPGLGDTAMYLCATSRDLAQETQYFGPGTRLLVL.

V and J are TRBV27 and TRBJ1-1, with D possibly TRBD1 on 5 matching bases. This CDR3 comprises 12 residues. V gave up 5 bases and J gave up 10 bases, with 14 bases separating them. Germline V lookup: CDR1 MNHEY, CDR2 SMNVEV (reference sequence). The CDR3 DNA follows: TGTGCCAGCAGTCCCGCCGTGGGGGGAGCTTTCTTT. As protein: CASSPAVGGAFF.

In its sample, this clonotype was seen many times. J is TRBJ2-2 and V is TRBV7-8; a possible D gene is TRBD2 (5 bases). Trimming pared 1 base from V and 1 base from J, leaving 10 bases between. The CDR3 has 16 residues. The germline CDR1 and CDR2 sequences are SGHVS and FQNEAQ. CDR3 sequence (DNA): TGTGCCAGCAGCTTAGTACTCGGACTGAACACCGGGGAGCTGTTTTTT. It translates to CASSLVLGLNTGELFF.

This chain uses TRBV5-1 with TRBJ2-3; 7 bases match TRBD1. The CDR3 has 18 amino acids. CDR1 is SGHRS and CDR2 is YFSETQ in the germline V gene. V shed 3 bases and J 8 bases; nucleotides not matched to a gene: 21. The CDR3 region has the DNA TGCGCCAGCAGCTCCTCGGACAGGCCGAGCGTGGACAGAGGTACGCAGTATTTT. This encodes CASSSSDRPSVDRGTQYF.

The chain combines TRBV11-2 with TRBJ1-1; the D is unclear. Germline CDR1 SGHAT, CDR2 FQNNGV. V lost 2 bases to trimming and J lost 10 bases, with 11 bases between them. The CDR3 length is 12 residues. CDR3 sequence reads: CASSLMVDGAFF. The CDR3 coding sequence is TGTGCCAGCAGCTTAATGGTGGACGGAGCTTTCTTT.

The sample holds a few counts of this clonotype. The rearrangement links TRBV6-6 to TRBJ2-1, with D hard to call. V lost 5 bases, J lost 0 bases, and 14 bases lay in between. The CDR3 sequence is 16 residues long. The germline V gene has CDR1 MNHNY and CDR2 SVGAGI (reference sequence). CDR3 nucleotide sequence: TGTGCCAGCAGTCAAGCACGGTGGAGCTCCTACAATGAGCAGTTCTTC. Its translation is CASSQARWSSYNEQFF.

The V call is TRBV6-2 or TRBV6-3, the J call TRBJ2-3; 12 bases are a match to TRBD2. V lost 6 bases and J lost 4; bases outside the gene matches: 5. CDR1 and CDR2 from the germline V gene are MNHEY and SVGEGT. This CDR3 region has 15 residues. CDR3 DNA: TGTGCCAGCAGCGGACTAGCGGGAAGAGCAGATACGCAGTATTTT. Translating it yields CASSGLAGRADTQYF.

The chain couples TRBV19 to TRBJ1-2, with 9 bases fitting TRBD1. With 3 bases clipped from V and 6 bases from J, the junction kept 8 bases outside the gene matches. CDR1 is LNHDA, CDR2 SQIVND, per germline (reference sequence). CDR3 length equals 15 residues. The CDR3 DNA follows: TGTGCCAGTAGTATGGGCGGGACAGGGAACCATGGCTACACCTTC. It yields the protein CASSMGGTGNHGYTF.

The chain carries TRBV20-1 and TRBJ2-7, with D hard to call. The CDR3 loop spans 12 amino acids. CDR1 and CDR2 (germline): DFQATT, SNEGSKA (reference sequence). Trimming stripped 1 base from V and 2 bases from J, with 6 bases between. The CDR3 loop is CSARGLAYEQYF. The DNA of the CDR3 is TGCAGTGCTAGAGGGCTCGCCTACGAGCAGTACTTC.

The chain carries TRBV3-1 and TRBJ2-3; D is possibly TRBD2 (5 bases). Germline CDR1 reads LGHDT; CDR2 reads YNNKEL (reference sequence). This CDR3 comprises 14 residues. With 4 bases removed from V and 3 bases from J, the gap between germline ends came to 11 bases. The CDR3 bases are TGTGCCAGCAGCCTCAGAACGGGGACAGATACGCAGTATTTT. Translating it yields CASSLRTGTDTQYF.

This clonotype was picked up many times. This chain joins TRBV7-3 and TRBJ2-5, with TRBD1 matching over 10 bases. CDR3 size: 12 residues. J gave up 5 bases and V 10 bases, and 4 bases lay outside the gene matches. Germline V gene lookup returns CDR1 SGHTA and CDR2 FQGTGA. Here the CDR3 reads CANDRGLETQYF. In nucleotides, the CDR3 is TGTGCCAACGACAGGGGGCTGGAGACCCAGTACTTC.

The sample holds a few counts of this clonotype. The chain carries TRBV5-1 and TRBJ1-3; 8 positions match TRBD1. The germline V gene has CDR1 SGHRS and CDR2 YFSETQ. The CDR3 extends over 16 amino acids. V dropped 4 bases and J dropped 4; count of bases not matched to a gene: 10. The CDR3 DNA follows: TGCGCCAGCAGCGGATCCGGGACAGGAGCCGGAAACACCATATATTTT. Translated: CASSGSGTGAGNTIYF.

The table lists this clonotype with a few counts. The V and J genes are TRBV6-6 and TRBJ2-7, with 9 bases lining up with TRBD2. Germline CDR1 MNHNY, CDR2 SVGAGI (reference sequence). CDR3 size: 14 residues. The V and J ends lost 8 bases and 0 bases, in that order; junction bases with no gene match: 5. CDR3 in amino acids: CASGGSGSSYEQYF. CDR3 bases: TGTGCCAGCGGGGGTAGCGGGAGCTCCTACGAGCAGTACTTC.

This clonotype has at least ten counts. V is TRBV5-4 and J is TRBJ2-2; D possibly corresponds to TRBD2 (6 bases). V was pared by 4 bases and J by 5 bases, with 12 bases between. In germline, CDR1 is SGHNT, CDR2 YYREEE (reference sequence). The CDR3 extends over 14 amino acids. CDR3: CASSTGTLTGELFF. The DNA of the CDR3 is TGTGCCAGCAGCACCGGGACTTTAACCGGGGAGCTGTTTTTT.

CDR3 amino acids: CASSVGGGPQETQYF. CDR3 in DNA: TGTGCCAGCAGCGTAGGTGGGGGACCTCAAGAGACCCAGTACTTC. V gene TRBV9 combines with J gene TRBJ2-5; tentatively, D is TRBD1 or TRBD2 (5 bases each). The CDR3 consists of 15 residues. CDR1 SGDLS and CDR2 YYNGEE come from the germline V gene. V was cut by 0 bases and J by 2 bases, with 11 bases left in between.

This clonotype was seen repeatedly, ten times or more. The chain is built from TRBV28 and TRBJ1-6, with 9 bases lining up with TRBD1. The CDR3 has 15 amino acids. Germline V gene data show CDR1 as MDHEN and CDR2 as SYDVKM. V shed 3 bases and J 10 bases; nucleotides not matched to a gene: 7. The CDR3 loop reads CASSFTGGNRSPLHF. In DNA form, the CDR3 reads TGTGCCAGCAGTTTTACAGGGGGCAATAGGTCACCCCTCCACTTT.

This chain links TRBV20-1 with TRBJ2-5, with a weak D call TRBD2 (7 bases). V gave up 5 bases and J gave up 5 bases, with 24 bases separating them. The CDR3 is made up of 16 amino acids. CDR1 and CDR2 from the germline V gene are DFQATT and SNEGSKA (reference sequence). This CDR3 reads CSAPPLGEGRGETQYF. CDR3 bases: TGCAGTGCTCCGCCTCTGGGGGAGGGTAGGGGGGAGACCCAGTACTTC.

V is TRBV19 and J is TRBJ2-7; 15 nucleotides align to TRBD2. The CDR3 loop spans 15 amino acids. CDR1 is LNHDA, CDR2 SQIVND, per germline (reference sequence). The junction had 3 bases not matched to a gene; V was cut back by 5 bases and J by 4 bases. CDR3 in amino acids: CASSSGTSGRYEQYF. The DNA for the CDR3 is TGTGCCAGTAGTTCTGGGACTAGCGGGAGGTACGAGCAGTACTTC.